The present entry profiles one TCR beta chain with its context. Clones were read by immunoSEQ multiplex PCR, and TCRdb kept only the in-frame ones, dropping some. There are around 38,000 clones in the sample; roughly 87% occur only once, and roughly 3.6% lies in the top ten. This entry belongs to a study of graft-versus-host responses after intestinal transplantation. Study context: Grafts were multivisceral, liver-intestinal, or isolated intestinal.

Trimming pared 0 bases from V and 5 bases from J, leaving 5 bases between. Germline values: CDR1 MGHRA, CDR2 YSYEKL. This CDR3 region has 13 residues. The sequencing here drew on PBMCs, taken 1070 days after transplant. The chain joins TRBV4-1 to TRBJ2-1; D uncertain. The TCR sequence derives from a human patient who received an intestinal transplant, so some T cells may come from the graft donor. The CDR3 is CASSQEVHNEQFF. CDR3 nucleotides: TGCGCCAGCAGCCAAGAGGTACACAATGAGCAGTTCTTC.